One and the same sample provided the 10 T cell receptor beta chains below, sequenced in a study of blood T cell repertoires in COVID-19. Profiling relied on immunoSEQ multiplex PCR, and the TCRdb table lists in-frame clones only, not all of them. Found here are around 270,000 clones, 84% of them singletons; the top ten hold more than 1.5%. The sequencing input was peripheral blood. The source of these receptors is a middle-aged woman who had recovered from COVID-19.

This clone was counted between two and nine times. The V gene is TRBV2, the J gene TRBJ1-1, with 12 bases that match TRBD1. The CDR3 covers 18 residues. The V segment lost 6 bases and the J segment 4 bases; nucleotides outside the gene matches: 15. CDR1 SNHLY and CDR2 FYNNEI come from the germline V gene. CDR3 nucleotides: TGTGCCAGCAGCGCCGGGACAGGGGGCGCCGGGAGGTCCACTGAAGCTTTCTTT. Amino acids: CASSAGTGGAGRSTEAFF.

The chain carries TRBV28 and TRBJ2-4; 9 bases agree with TRBD2. This CDR3 has 16 residues. Germline CDR1 MDHEN, CDR2 SYDVKM. Germline trimming cut 7 bases from V and 6 bases from J; bases unmatched to any gene: 13. The CDR3 DNA is TGTGCCAGCATCGCCCCCTCGCGGGGGGGCCGAAACATTCAGTACTTC. Its protein product is CASIAPSRGGRNIQYF.

The CDR3 region has the DNA TGTGCCAGCAGTGGAGTCAGGGGAGGGTTGGCTTTCTTT. Translation gives CASSGVRGGLAFF. The V and J genes are TRBV6-4 and TRBJ1-1; possible D gene TRBD1, 6 bases. The CDR3 loop spans 13 amino acids. V gave up 4 bases and J gave up 11 bases, with 17 bases separating them. Germline CDR1 MRHNA, CDR2 SNTAGT.

The V gene is TRBV9, the J gene TRBJ1-4; TRBD1 is a possible D gene (5 bases). V shed 4 bases and J shed 7 bases, with 23 bases lying between them. Germline V gene lookup returns CDR1 SGDLS and CDR2 YYNGEE. The CDR3 runs to 17 residues. The CDR3 loop is CASSPSGAGRGVEKLFF. DNA of the CDR3: TGTGCCAGCAGCCCCAGCGGGGCAGGACGGGGGGTTGAAAAACTGTTTTTT.

The chain employs TRBV29-1 and TRBJ2-7; tentative D call: TRBD1 (6 bases). The CDR3 totals 13 residues. Germline V gene data show CDR1 as SQVTM and CDR2 as ANQGSEA. Trimming took 5 bases from V and 3 from J, leaving 14 bases between them. Written as DNA, the CDR3 is TGCAGCGTTACCAAGGACAGAAGCTACGAGCAGTACTTC. It translates to CSVTKDRSYEQYF.

A note on this clone: Within the sample, other DNA sequences also encode this same CDR3. The chain employs TRBV18 and TRBJ1-2; 10 nucleotides agree with TRBD1. The germline V gene has CDR1 KGHSH and CDR2 LQKENI. This CDR3 contains 15 residues. V shed 6 bases and J 2 bases; nucleotides not matched to a gene: 6. The CDR3 DNA follows: TGTGCCAGCTCGCCAAAGGGACAGGGGAACTATGGCTACACCTTC. This encodes CASSPKGQGNYGYTF.

This clone has more than one count but fewer than ten. This chain links TRBV29-1 with TRBJ1-1; 8 positions agree with TRBD1. Germline values: CDR1 SQVTM, CDR2 ANQGSEA. The V and J ends lost 8 bases and 1 base, in that order; junction bases with no gene match: 6. There are 13 residues in the CDR3. Written as DNA, the CDR3 is TGCAGCTCCTCGACAGGGGCGAACACTGAAGCTTTCTTT. Its translation: CSSSTGANTEAFF. Full variable domain (remainder filled in from reference TRBV29-1 and TRBJ1-1): SAVISQKPSRDICQRGTSLTIQCQVDSQVTMMFWYRQQPGQSLTLIATANQGSEATYESGFVIDKFPISRPNLTFSTLTVSNMSPEDSSIYLCSSSTGANTEAFFGQGTRLTVV.

This chain joins TRBV2 and TRBJ2-5, with a possible D match to TRBD1 (5 bases). V was trimmed by 4 bases and J by 5 bases, leaving 14 bases between them. Germline CDR1 reads SNHLY; CDR2 reads FYNNEI. CDR3 length: 14 amino acids. CDR3 sequence reads: CASSGIDGAETQYF. The CDR3 DNA is TGTGCCAGCAGTGGAATAGATGGGGCGGAGACCCAGTACTTC.

This sequence joins TRBV5-1 and TRBJ1-3; a weak D match, TRBD1 (6 bases). The V end was cut by 4 bases, the J end by 1 base, with 21 bases between. This CDR3 comprises 18 residues. Germline CDR1 SGHRS, CDR2 YFSETQ. CDR3 nucleotide sequence: TGCGCCAGCAGCCTCCGATCGGGGGGCACAGGGTCTGGAAACACCATATATTTT. It translates to CASSLRSGGTGSGNTIYF.

The gene calls are TRBV5-1 and TRBJ1-6; 10 nucleotides align to TRBD1. The J segment lost 8 bases and the V segment lost 3 bases, leaving 8 bases of the junction unmatched. Germline assignment: CDR1 SGHRS and CDR2 YFSETQ. The CDR3 totals 16 residues. Written as DNA, the CDR3 is TGCGCCAGCAGCTACGCCGGGACAGGGGAATATTCACCCCTCCACTTT. Amino acids: CASSYAGTGEYSPLHF.